This T cell receptor beta chain was identified during a study of T cells in Graves' hyperthyroidism and ophthalmopathy. Study-level results: Blood held most thyroid clonotypes expanded above 0.001 frequency.

This clonotype was picked up a small number of times. Its specificity is unknown. These patients, aged 18 to 65, had recently diagnosed hyperthyroidism lasting under 2 months. Amplified TCR beta CDR3 regions derived from RNA transcripts. RT-PCR in the first round (using the HTBI primer set) targeted the TCR CDR3. TCRdb passed the multiplex PCR reads through MiXCR, listing each CDR3 protein once. In the table there are roughly 740,000 distinct CDR3 sequences, over 15% of which are singletons. Trimming cost V 2 bases and J 12 bases; bases outside gene matches: 6. The CDR3 extends over 13 amino acids. Germline CDR1 MGHRA, CDR2 YSYEKL.

The sequence was obtained from a man in his late teens or twenties with Graves' hyperthyroidism. This chain joins TRBV4-1 and TRBJ2-1; 8 positions match TRBD2. The specimen was blood. DNA of the CDR3: TGCGCCAGCAGCCAACCTTCAGCGGGAGTGCAGTTCTTC. It encodes CASSQPSAGVQFF.